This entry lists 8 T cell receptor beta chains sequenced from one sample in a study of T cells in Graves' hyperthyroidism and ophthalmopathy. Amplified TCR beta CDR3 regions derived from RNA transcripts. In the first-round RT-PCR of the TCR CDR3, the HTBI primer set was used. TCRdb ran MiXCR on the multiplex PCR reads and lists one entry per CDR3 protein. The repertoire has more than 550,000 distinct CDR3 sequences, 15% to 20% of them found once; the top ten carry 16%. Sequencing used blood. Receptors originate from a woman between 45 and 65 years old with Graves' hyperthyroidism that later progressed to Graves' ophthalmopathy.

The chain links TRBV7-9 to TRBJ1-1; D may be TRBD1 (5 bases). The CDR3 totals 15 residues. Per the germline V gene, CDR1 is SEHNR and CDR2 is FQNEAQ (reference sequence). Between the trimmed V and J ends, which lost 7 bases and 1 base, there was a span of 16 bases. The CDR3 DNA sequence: TGTGCCAGCAAGAATAGGAGGGGCCAGAACACTGAAGCTTTCTTT. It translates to CASKNRRGQNTEAFF.

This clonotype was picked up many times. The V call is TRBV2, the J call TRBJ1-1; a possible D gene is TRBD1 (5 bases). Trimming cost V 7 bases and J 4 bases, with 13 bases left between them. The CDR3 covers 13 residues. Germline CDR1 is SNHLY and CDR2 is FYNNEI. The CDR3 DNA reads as TGTGCCAGCATCCAAGGGGTGAGCACTGAAGCTTTCTTT. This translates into CASIQGVSTEAFF.

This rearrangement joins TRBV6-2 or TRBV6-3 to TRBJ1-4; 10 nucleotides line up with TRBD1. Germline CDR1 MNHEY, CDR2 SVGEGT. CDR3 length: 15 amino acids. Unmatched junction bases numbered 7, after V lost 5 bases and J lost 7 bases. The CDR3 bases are TGTGCCAGCAGTCCCGGGACAGGGGCCGGTGAAAAACTGTTTTTT. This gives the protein CASSPGTGAGEKLFF.

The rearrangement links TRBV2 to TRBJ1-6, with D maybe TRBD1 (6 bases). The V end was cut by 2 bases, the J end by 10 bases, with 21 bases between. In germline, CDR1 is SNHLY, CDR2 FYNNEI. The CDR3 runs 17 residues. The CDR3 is CASSERGATGTGSPLHF. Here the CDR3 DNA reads TGTGCCAGCAGTGAAAGGGGGGCGACCGGGACGGGGTCACCCCTCCACTTT.

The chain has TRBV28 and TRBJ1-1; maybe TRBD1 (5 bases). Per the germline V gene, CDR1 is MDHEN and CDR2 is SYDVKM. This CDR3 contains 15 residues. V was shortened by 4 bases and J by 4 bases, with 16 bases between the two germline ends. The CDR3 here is CASSSETESLTEAFF. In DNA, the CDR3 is TGTGCCAGCAGTTCAGAGACAGAGTCTCTCACTGAAGCTTTCTTT.

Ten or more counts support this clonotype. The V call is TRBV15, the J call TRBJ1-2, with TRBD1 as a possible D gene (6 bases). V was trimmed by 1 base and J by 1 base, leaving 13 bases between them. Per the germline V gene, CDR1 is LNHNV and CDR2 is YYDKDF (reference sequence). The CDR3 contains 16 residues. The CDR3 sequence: CATSRVTGLLNYGYTF. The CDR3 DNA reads TGTGCCACCAGCAGAGTCACAGGGCTACTTAACTATGGCTACACCTTC.

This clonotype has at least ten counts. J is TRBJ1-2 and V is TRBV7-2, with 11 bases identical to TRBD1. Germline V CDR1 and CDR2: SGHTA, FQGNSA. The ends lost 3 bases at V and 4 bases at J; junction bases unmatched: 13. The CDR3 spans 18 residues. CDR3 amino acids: CASSLGGTGGGDSYGYTF. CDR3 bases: TGTGCCAGCAGCTTGGGCGGGACAGGGGGGGGGGATAGCTATGGCTACACCTTC.

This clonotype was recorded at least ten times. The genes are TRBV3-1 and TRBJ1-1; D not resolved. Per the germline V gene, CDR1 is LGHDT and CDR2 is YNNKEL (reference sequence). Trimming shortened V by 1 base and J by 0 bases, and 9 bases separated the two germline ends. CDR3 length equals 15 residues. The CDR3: CASSQGDPLNTEAFF. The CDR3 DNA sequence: TGTGCCAGCAGCCAAGGAGACCCATTGAACACTGAAGCTTTCTTT.